The clone carrying this T cell receptor beta chain was observed once. Its matching antigen is unknown. Assay: immunoSEQ multiplex PCR; the TCRdb copy retains only in-frame clones and omits some. Among 30,000 to 45,000 clones, over 70% were seen once, and the ten largest hold less than 9%. The data derive from a study of radiotherapy plus CTLA-4 blockade in lung cancer. Study as a whole: Objective responses were recorded in roughly 17% of patients, with disease control recorded in 25% to 35%.

Lung cancer patients with chemo-refractory metastatic non-small-cell disease were given focal radiation plus CTLA-4 blockade with ipilimumab. V lost 8 bases and J 5 bases, leaving 9 bases between the germline ends. This CDR3 has 11 residues. CDR1 LNHDA and CDR2 SQIVND come from the germline V gene (reference sequence). Overall study findings and caveats: In blood, early T cell clone dynamics reportedly predicted response best, together with interferon-beta. TCR clones originating in tumors grew in number in blood after radiotherapy plus ipilimumab.

The starting material was peripheral blood, obtained from a patient treated with radiotherapy plus ipilimumab. The receptor comes from a human donor with non-small cell lung cancer who had stable disease on radiotherapy plus ipilimumab. The V and J genes are TRBV19 and TRBJ1-2; D call uncertain. CDR3 coding DNA: TGTGCCAGTGTGGAAGGGTATGGCTACACCTTC. Its protein product is CASVEGYGYTF.